These T cell receptor beta chains were read from a single sample in a study of blood T cell repertoires in COVID-19. Assay used: immunoSEQ multiplex PCR; TCRdb lists only in-frame clones, some missing. The data contain 300,000 to 450,000 clones, around 86% of them singletons. Specimen: peripheral blood. The source is a human donor in a cohort sampled during active COVID-19. Each CDR3 is given with its conserved first and last residue. A D gene is named only where the DNA matches it firmly. A row's size may be missing; if present it is once, few, many or a size class.

clone_size	v_call	d_call	j_call	cdr3_nt	cdr3_aa
-	TRBV7-2	-	TRBJ1-1	TGTGCCAGCACTCGACAGATGAACACTGAAGCTTTCTTT	CASTRQMNTEAFF
once	TRBV5-1	TRBD1	TRBJ2-2	TGCGCCAGCAGCCACCCGACAGGGATGAACACCGGGGAGCTGTTTTTT	CASSHPTGMNTGELFF
-	TRBV29-1	-	TRBJ1-4	TGCAGCGTTGGCGATAGAGAAAAACTGTTTTTT	CSVGDREKLFF
-	TRBV11-2	TRBD1	TRBJ2-7	TGTGCCAGCAGCTTAGAACCTACAGGGGACTACGAGCAGTACTTC	CASSLEPTGDYEQYF
-	TRBV19	-	TRBJ1-2	TGTGCCAGTAGTATAGGTACAAACAATGGCTACACCTTC	CASSIGTNNGYTF
-	TRBV6-1	-	TRBJ2-3	TGTGCCAGCAGTGAAGCGCCAGGGGCGGCAGATACGCAGTATTTT	CASSEAPGAADTQYF
-	TRBV28	-	TRBJ1-2	TGTGCCAGCAGTTTCCAGGATGGCTACACCTTC	CASSFQDGYTF
-	TRBV10-3	TRBD2	TRBJ2-7	TGTGCCATCAGTGAGTCCCTAGCGGGACCGAGCTCCTACGAGCAGTACTTC	CAISESLAGPSSYEQYF
-	TRBV7-3	TRBD1	TRBJ2-2	TGTGCCAGCAGCCTCGGACAGGGTTGGACCGGGGAGCTGTTTTTT	CASSLGQGWTGELFF
-	TRBV7-9	-	TRBJ2-6	TGTGCCAGCAGCCGACAGTACTCTGGGGCCAACGTCCTGACTTTC	CASSRQYSGANVLTF
-	TRBV11-1	-	TRBJ1-1	TGTGCCAGCAGCTCCGACAGGACCCCTGAAGCTTTCTTT	CASSSDRTPEAFF
-	TRBV24-1	TRBD2	TRBJ2-1	TGTGCCACCAGTGATCCTGGGACTAGCGGTCTAAATGAGCAGTTCTTC	CATSDPGTSGLNEQFF
-	TRBV6-1	-	TRBJ2-7	TGTGCCAGCAGTGAAGCGAACGTGGTCCCCCGGACACTCTACGAGCAGTACTTC	CASSEANVVPRTLYEQYF
-	TRBV7-2	TRBD1	TRBJ2-3	TGTGCCAGCAGCTCGCCCCGGACAGGGTATGGGACAGATACGCAGTATTTT	CASSSPRTGYGTDTQYF
-	TRBV30	-	TRBJ2-7	TGTGCCTGGAGTGTCGACAGGTACGAGCAGTACTTC	CAWSVDRYEQYF
-	TRBV4-1	-	TRBJ1-2	TGCGCCAGCAGCCAAGGACACGGACTTAACTATGGCTACACCTTC	CASSQGHGLNYGYTF
once	TRBV3-1/TRBV3-2	-	TRBJ1-1	TGTGCCAGCAGCCAAGATGTTGGGGCCACTGAAGCTTTCTTT	CASSQDVGATEAFF
-	TRBV19	-	TRBJ1-6	TGTGCCAGTAGTATAGACCCGGGATCACCCCTCCACTTT	CASSIDPGSPLHF
-	TRBV5-6	TRBD2	TRBJ2-1	TGTGCCAGCAGCTTCTTGCGGGGGGCATCCTACAATGAGCAGTTCTTC	CASSFLRGASYNEQFF
-	TRBV9	TRBD2	TRBJ2-3	TGTGCCAGCAGCGTAGCCCTAGCGGGAGGAGTCCCAGATACGCAGTATTTT	CASSVALAGGVPDTQYF
once	TRBV5-1	TRBD2	TRBJ2-1	TGCGCCAGCAGCTTGGTTCTAGCGGGGGAACATGAGCAGTTCTTC	CASSLVLAGEHEQFF
-	TRBV7-9	TRBD2	TRBJ2-1	TGTGCCAGCGGGGGGGTCAATGAGCAGTTCTTC	CASGGVNEQFF
-	TRBV28	-	TRBJ2-7	TGTGCCAGCAGTTGGCCGGGGGCCTACGAGCAGTACTTC	CASSWPGAYEQYF
few	TRBV4-1	TRBD2	TRBJ2-1	TGCGCCAGCAGCCAACCCCCGGGCGCCTTAGCGGGGGGGAACAATGAGCAGTTCTTC	CASSQPPGALAGGNNEQFF
-	TRBV7-9	-	TRBJ2-1	TGTGCCAGCAGCACGGGGGTGGCGGACAATGAGCAGTTCTTC	CASSTGVADNEQFF
-	TRBV5-1	-	TRBJ1-6	TGCGCCAGCAGCTTGGAGGTAGGGAGGGATTCACCCCTCCACTTT	CASSLEVGRDSPLHF
-	TRBV2	TRBD2	TRBJ2-1	TGTGCCAGCAATAGAGCGGGAGTGAGGAATGAGCAGTTCTTC	CASNRAGVRNEQFF
-	TRBV19	TRBD2	TRBJ2-7	TGTGCCAGTATGTCACACGGACTAGCCGGCTCCTACGAGCAGTACTTC	CASMSHGLAGSYEQYF
-	TRBV5-6	-	TRBJ2-2	TGTGCCAGCAGCTTTATTGGAGGCGGGGAGCTGTTTTTT	CASSFIGGGELFF
-	TRBV3-1/TRBV3-2	TRBD2	TRBJ2-7	TGTGCCAGCAGCCGACTAGCGGGGGAGCAGTACTTC	CASSRLAGEQYF
-	TRBV6-5	TRBD1	TRBJ1-6	TGTGCCAGCAGGGAGGGACAGCGCAATTCACCCCTCCACTTT	CASREGQRNSPLHF
-	TRBV6-1	-	TRBJ2-3	TGTGCCAGCAGTGACGCGATTATCGGAGATACGCAGTATTTT	CASSDAIIGDTQYF
-	TRBV7-2	TRBD1	TRBJ1-1	TGTGCCAGCAGCTTGACAGGGGTCTTTAACACTGAAGCTTTCTTT	CASSLTGVFNTEAFF
-	TRBV14	TRBD2	TRBJ2-1	TGTGCCAGCAGCCACCCCTTCGGGGGGTACAATGAGCAGTTCTTC	CASSHPFGGYNEQFF
few	TRBV7-9	TRBD1	TRBJ1-6	TGTGCCAGCAGCCCACTTGGACAGGGTACTTCACCCCTCCACTTT	CASSPLGQGTSPLHF
few	TRBV27	TRBD2	TRBJ2-7	TGTGCCAGCAGGGAAACGGCGGGAGGGCCTTACGAGCAGTACTTC	CASRETAGGPYEQYF
once	TRBV28	-	TRBJ1-2	TGTGCCAGCAGTTTACGGACAGTGAACTATGGCTACACCTTC	CASSLRTVNYGYTF
-	TRBV20-1	TRBD1	TRBJ2-1	TGCAGTGGGGACAGGGACTATGAGCAGTTCTTC	CSGDRDYEQFF
-	TRBV6-1	-	TRBJ1-4	TGTGCCAGCAGTGAGGTTCAGTCGGGGTCAACTAATGAAAAACTGTTTTTT	CASSEVQSGSTNEKLFF
-	TRBV15	-	TRBJ1-6	TGTGCCACCAGCAGTGGGGGGGCGTGGGGAGAGAATTCACCCCTCCACTTT	CATSSGGAWGENSPLHF
-	TRBV11-2	-	TRBJ2-5	TGTGCCAGCAGCTCCCTCCTCTCGAGAGGCGGGACCAAGCAGACCCAGTACTTC	CASSSLLSRGGTKQTQYF